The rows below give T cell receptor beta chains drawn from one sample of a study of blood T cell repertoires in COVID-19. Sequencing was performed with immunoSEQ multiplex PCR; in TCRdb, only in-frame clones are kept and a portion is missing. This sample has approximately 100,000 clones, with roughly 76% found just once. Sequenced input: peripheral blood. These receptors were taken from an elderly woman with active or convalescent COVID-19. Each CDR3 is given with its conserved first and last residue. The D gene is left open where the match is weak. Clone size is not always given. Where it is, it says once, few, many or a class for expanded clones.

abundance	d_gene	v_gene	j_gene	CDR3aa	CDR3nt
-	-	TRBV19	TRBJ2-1	CASSIDLAGLSSYNEQFF	TGTGCCAGTAGTATAGATCTGGCGGGATTGAGCTCCTACAATGAGCAGTTCTTC
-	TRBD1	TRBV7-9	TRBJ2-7	CASSSQITSGQGKYEQYF	TGTGCCAGCAGCTCCCAAATTACCTCGGGACAGGGTAAGTACGAGCAGTACTTC
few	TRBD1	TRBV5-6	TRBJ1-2	CASSPTGGRQGYTF	TGTGCCAGCAGTCCAACAGGGGGCCGTCAGGGCTACACCTTC
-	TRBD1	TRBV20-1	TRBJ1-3	CSASRWGQESSGNTIYF	TGCAGTGCTAGTAGGTGGGGACAGGAGAGCTCTGGAAACACCATATATTTT
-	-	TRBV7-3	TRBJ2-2	CASSPLAPGELFF	TGTGCCAGCAGCCCTCTGGCTCCCGGGGAGCTGTTTTTT
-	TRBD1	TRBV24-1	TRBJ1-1	CATSVGQGYTEAFF	TGTGCCACCAGTGTCGGACAGGGCTACACTGAAGCTTTCTTT
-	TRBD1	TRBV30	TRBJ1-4	CAWSVLGQRNEKLFF	TGTGCCTGGAGTGTACTGGGACAGAGGAATGAAAAACTGTTTTTT
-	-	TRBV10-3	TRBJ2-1	CATLRAEGNEQFF	TGTGCCACCCTCAGAGCGGAGGGGAATGAGCAGTTCTTC
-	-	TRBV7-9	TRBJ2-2	CASSSVQGPRNTGELFF	TGTGCCAGCAGCTCGGTACAGGGCCCGCGGAACACCGGGGAGCTGTTTTTT
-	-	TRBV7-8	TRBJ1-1	CASSLGQSSEAFF	TGTGCCAGCAGCTTAGGACAGTCATCCGAAGCTTTCTTT
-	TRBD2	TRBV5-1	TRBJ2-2	CASRLSGRNGELFF	TGCGCCAGCAGGCTAAGCGGGAGGAACGGGGAGCTGTTTTTT
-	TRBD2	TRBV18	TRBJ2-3	CASSPPGLAGTDTQYF	TGTGCCAGCTCACCACCGGGACTAGCGGGCACAGATACGCAGTATTTT
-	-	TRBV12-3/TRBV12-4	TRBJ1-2	CASRGQGKGGYTF	TGTGCCAGCAGAGGCCAGGGGAAGGGTGGCTACACCTTC
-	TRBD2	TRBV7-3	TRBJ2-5	CASSSGRAHQETQYF	TGTGCCAGCAGCTCCGGGAGGGCCCACCAAGAGACCCAGTACTTC
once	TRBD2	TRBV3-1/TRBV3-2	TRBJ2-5	CASSQDASGGRAETQYF	TGTGCCAGCAGCCAAGATGCTAGCGGGGGGCGGGCGGAGACCCAGTACTTC
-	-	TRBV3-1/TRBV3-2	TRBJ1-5	CASSQEWGEQPQHF	TGTGCCAGCAGCCAAGAGTGGGGAGAACAGCCCCAGCATTTT
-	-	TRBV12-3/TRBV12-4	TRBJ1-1	CASSYGGNTEAFF	TGTGCCAGCAGTTACGGGGGGAACACTGAAGCTTTCTTT
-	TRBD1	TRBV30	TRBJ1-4	CAWGTAGANEKLFF	TGTGCCTGGGGGACAGCGGGGGCTAATGAAAAACTGTTTTTT
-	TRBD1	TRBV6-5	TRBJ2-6	CAVGTGGAGANVLTF	TGTGCCGTGGGAACAGGGGGCGCCGGGGCCAACGTCCTGACTTTC
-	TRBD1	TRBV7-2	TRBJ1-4	CASSFQGQGGEKLFF	TGTGCCAGCAGCTTCCAGGGACAGGGCGGGGAAAAACTGTTTTTT
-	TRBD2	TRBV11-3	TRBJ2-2	CASSSLAGTGELFF	TGTGCCAGCAGTTCACTAGCGGGGACCGGGGAGCTGTTTTTT
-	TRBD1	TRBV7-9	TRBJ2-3	CASSLGQGHTDTQYF	TGTGCCAGCAGCCTTGGACAGGGCCACACAGATACGCAGTATTTT
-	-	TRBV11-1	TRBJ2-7	CASSQTGRGYEQYF	TGTGCCAGCAGCCAGACGGGGCGGGGCTACGAGCAGTACTTC
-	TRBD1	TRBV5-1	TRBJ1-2	CASSLVSMAGQGDGYTF	TGCGCCAGCAGCTTGGTGTCTATGGCGGGACAGGGGGACGGCTACACCTTC
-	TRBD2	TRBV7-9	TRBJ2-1	CASSWTSGSYNEQFF	TGTGCCAGCAGCTGGACTAGCGGGAGTTACAATGAGCAGTTCTTC
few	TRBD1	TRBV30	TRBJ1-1	CAWKRTGSEAFF	TGTGCCTGGAAAAGGACAGGGAGTGAAGCTTTCTTT
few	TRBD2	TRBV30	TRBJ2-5	CAWSRGLADKKGTQYF	TGTGCCTGGAGTAGGGGACTAGCGGATAAGAAAGGGACCCAGTACTTC
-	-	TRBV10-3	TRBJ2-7	CAISEGALNYEQYF	TGTGCCATCAGTGAGGGGGCGCTTAACTACGAGCAGTACTTC
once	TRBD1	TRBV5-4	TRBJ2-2	CATVTGWVVRELFF	TGTGCCACCGTGACAGGGTGGGTAGTTAGGGAGCTGTTTTTT